Listed below are T cell receptor beta chains from one sample, sequenced in a study of T cell responses to AZD1222 COVID-19 vaccine. Here immunoSEQ multiplex PCR was the method, and the copy in TCRdb shows in-frame clones only, minus some. This repertoire shows approximately 140,000 clones, under 95% found once; its top ten account for approximately 2.6%. The sample consisted of peripheral blood, taken on day 0 of AZD1222 vaccination. Receptors were obtained from an adult in good health. Each CDR3 is given with its conserved first and last residue. The D gene is left open where the match is weak. Clone size is not always given. Where it is, it says once, few, many or a class for expanded clones.

j_gene,d_gene,v_gene,abundance,CDR3aa,CDR3nt
TRBJ2-7,-,TRBV5-1,-,CASSSNGQFYEQYF,TGCGCCAGCAGCTCGAACGGACAGTTTTACGAGCAGTACTTC
TRBJ1-2,TRBD1,TRBV5-1,once,CASSPPPQGDNYGYTF,TGCGCCAGCAGCCCCCCACCACAGGGGGACAACTATGGCTACACCTTC
TRBJ2-3,-,TRBV19,-,CASSISPSSTDTQYF,TGTGCCAGTAGTATATCCCCCTCTAGCACAGATACGCAGTATTTT
TRBJ1-5,-,TRBV30,-,CAWSGDRWGSNQPQHF,TGTGCCTGGAGCGGGGACCGGTGGGGTAGCAATCAGCCCCAGCATTTT
TRBJ1-2,TRBD1,TRBV28,-,CASSFSGTGHGYTF,TGTGCCAGCAGTTTTTCCGGGACAGGGCACGGCTACACCTTC
TRBJ1-5,-,TRBV5-5,-,CASSWMLDSNQPQHF,TGTGCCAGCAGCTGGATGCTGGACAGCAATCAGCCCCAGCATTTT
TRBJ2-1,-,TRBV19,-,CASSYSSSYNEQFF,TGTGCCAGTAGTTACTCGAGCTCCTACAATGAGCAGTTCTTC
TRBJ2-7,-,TRBV7-2,-,CASSSFNIEQYF,TGTGCCAGCAGCTCTTTTAACATCGAGCAGTACTTC
TRBJ1-6,TRBD1,TRBV19,-,CASNMRQGNSPLHF,TGTGCCAGTAATATGAGACAGGGGAATTCACCCCTCCACTTT
TRBJ2-7,TRBD1,TRBV28,-,CASRTGSSYEQYF,TGTGCCAGTAGGACAGGGAGCTCCTACGAGCAGTACTTC
TRBJ2-5,TRBD1,TRBV15,-,CATSWTGVAETQYF,TGTGCCACCAGCTGGACAGGGGTTGCAGAGACCCAGTACTTC
TRBJ1-1,-,TRBV13,-,CASSLGGPMNTEAFF,TGTGCCAGCAGCTTAGGGGGACCGATGAACACTGAAGCTTTCTTT
TRBJ2-1,-,TRBV10-1,-,CASSESSEASEQFF,TGCGCCAGCAGTGAGTCTTCGGAGGCCTCGGAGCAGTTCTTC
TRBJ1-2,-,TRBV7-8,-,CASSPPEGVIYGYTF,TGTGCCAGCAGCCCCCCCGAGGGGGTTATCTATGGCTACACCTTC
TRBJ2-2,-,TRBV15,-,CATSRKEFTGELFF,TGTGCCACCAGCAGGAAGGAGTTCACCGGGGAGCTGTTTTTT
TRBJ1-2,-,TRBV11-2,-,CASSLQGKGYTF,TGTGCCAGCAGCTTACAGGGGAAAGGCTACACCTTC
TRBJ1-2,-,TRBV7-7,-,CASSHQTAHYGYTF,TGTGCCAGCAGCCACCAGACAGCACACTATGGCTACACCTTC
TRBJ1-5,-,TRBV6-6,-,CASSYEVNQPQHF,TGTGCCAGCAGTTACGAAGTCAATCAGCCCCAGCATTTT
TRBJ2-3,TRBD1,TRBV28,-,CATRQGATDTQYF,TGTGCCACCCGGCAGGGGGCTACAGATACGCAGTATTTT
TRBJ1-3,-,TRBV12-3/TRBV12-4,-,CASRIRNTIYF,TGTGCCAGCAGGATCAGAAACACCATATATTTT
TRBJ1-5,-,TRBV10-3,few,CASSRDKYSNQPQHF,TGTGCCAGCAGTAGGGACAAGTATAGCAATCAGCCCCAGCATTTT
TRBJ2-2,TRBD2,TRBV2,-,CASSEELAGLTGELFF,TGTGCCAGCAGTGAAGAGCTAGCGGGGCTCACCGGGGAGCTGTTTTTT
TRBJ2-5,-,TRBV11-2,-,CASSFFETQYF,TGTGCCAGCAGCTTTTTTGAGACCCAGTACTTC
TRBJ2-7,-,TRBV7-9,-,CASSPPHGGPYEQYF,TGTGCCAGCAGCCCCCCCCACGGAGGACCCTACGAGCAGTACTTC
TRBJ1-1,-,TRBV7-2,-,CASSLQGWTEAFF,TGTGCCAGCAGCTTACAGGGATGGACTGAAGCTTTCTTT
TRBJ1-5,-,TRBV6-2/TRBV6-3,many,CASSGKPDSNQPQHF,TGTGCCAGCAGTGGTAAGCCCGATAGCAATCAGCCCCAGCATTTT
TRBJ2-1,TRBD1,TRBV6-5,-,CASRTGVYNEQFF,TGTGCCAGCAGAACAGGGGTTTACAATGAGCAGTTCTTC
TRBJ2-7,-,TRBV6-1,-,CASSFLGNYEQYF,TGTGCCAGCAGTTTTTTGGGGAACTACGAGCAGTACTTC
TRBJ1-2,-,TRBV5-1,-,CASSEGSSWDGYTF,TGCGCCAGCAGCGAAGGGTCCAGTTGGGATGGCTACACCTTC
TRBJ1-5,-,TRBV7-8,-,CASSFQGRQPQHF,TGTGCCAGCAGCTTCCAAGGACGTCAGCCCCAGCATTTT
TRBJ1-1,-,TRBV15,-,CATSRKTNTEAFF,TGTGCCACCAGCAGAAAAACTAACACTGAAGCTTTCTTT
TRBJ2-1,TRBD2,TRBV6-2/TRBV6-3,-,CASSLAALHSEQFF,TGTGCCAGCAGTCTAGCGGCTCTACACAGTGAGCAGTTCTTC
TRBJ1-5,TRBD1,TRBV7-6,-,CASSPGQGGNQPQHF,TGTGCCAGCAGCCCAGGACAGGGAGGCAATCAGCCCCAGCATTTT
TRBJ2-3,-,TRBV3-1/TRBV3-2,-,CASSQEVGLGTDTQYF,TGTGCCAGCAGCCAAGAAGTGGGATTGGGAACAGATACGCAGTATTTT
TRBJ2-7,-,TRBV2,-,CASKFGLDCYF,TGTGCCAGCAAGTTTGGGTTGGATTGCTACTTC
TRBJ2-3,TRBD2,TRBV19,-,CASRTPGLLTDTQYF,TGTGCCAGTAGAACTCCGGGACTACTCACAGATACGCAGTATTTT
TRBJ1-5,TRBD1,TRBV5-5,-,CASSFRGLWNQPQHF,TGTGCCAGCAGCTTTAGGGGGCTCTGGAATCAGCCCCAGCATTTT
TRBJ1-3,-,TRBV30,-,CAWSLGSGNTIYF,TGTGCCTGGAGTTTAGGCTCTGGAAACACCATATATTTT
TRBJ1-3,-,TRBV7-2,-,CASSLVAPQYSGNTIYF,TGTGCCAGCAGCTTAGTCGCCCCACAGTACTCTGGAAACACCATATATTTT
TRBJ1-3,TRBD1,TRBV10-2,-,CASSDRGRFGLSLNTIYF,TGCGCCAGCAGCGACAGGGGGCGTTTCGGTCTGAGCTTGAACACCATATATTTT
TRBJ2-1,-,TRBV29-1,-,CSVPGTESSYNEQFF,TGCAGCGTTCCCGGGACCGAGAGCTCCTACAATGAGCAGTTCTTC
TRBJ2-5,-,TRBV6-5,-,CASRDSRKTQYF,TGTGCCAGCAGGGACAGCCGAAAGACCCAGTACTTC
TRBJ2-1,-,TRBV5-1,-,CASSLRELNNNEQFF,TGCGCCAGCAGCTTGCGGGAGCTCAATAACAATGAGCAGTTCTTC
TRBJ2-5,-,TRBV5-4,-,CASSSPGRGQETQYF,TGTGCCAGCAGCTCTCCGGGGAGAGGGCAAGAGACCCAGTACTTC
TRBJ2-5,TRBD1,TRBV3-1/TRBV3-2,-,CASSDPGQGGETQYF,TGTGCCAGCAGCGATCCGGGACAGGGAGGAGAGACCCAGTACTTC
TRBJ1-1,-,TRBV12-3/TRBV12-4,once,CASSLTENTEAFF,TGTGCCAGCAGTTTGACGGAGAACACTGAAGCTTTCTTT
TRBJ2-1,-,TRBV28,-,CASSALGGPGNEQFF,TGTGCCAGCAGTGCCCTAGGAGGGCCAGGTAATGAGCAGTTCTTC
TRBJ1-1,-,TRBV18,-,CASSPGLNTEAFF,TGTGCCAGCTCACCAGGACTGAACACTGAAGCTTTCTTT
TRBJ1-2,-,TRBV28,-,CASSLWEDYGYTF,TGTGCCAGCAGTTTGTGGGAGGACTATGGCTACACCTTC
TRBJ2-1,TRBD1,TRBV29-1,-,CSVEGQAAHDEQFF,TGCAGCGTTGAGGGACAGGCCGCGCATGATGAGCAGTTCTTC
TRBJ2-7,-,TRBV12-3/TRBV12-4,-,CASSLTGSWEQYF,TGTGCCAGCAGTTTGACGGGGAGTTGGGAGCAGTACTTC
TRBJ2-5,-,TRBV5-4,-,CASSLASEQETQYF,TGTGCCAGCAGCTTGGCGTCTGAACAAGAGACCCAGTACTTC
TRBJ1-1,TRBD1,TRBV4-3,-,CASSQDRQGTGENTEAFF,TGCGCCAGCAGCCAAGATCGGCAGGGTACAGGGGAGAACACTGAAGCTTTCTTT
TRBJ2-7,-,TRBV11-3,-,CASTSYGRAYEQYF,TGTGCCAGCACCTCCTATGGCAGGGCCTACGAGCAGTACTTC
TRBJ1-6,-,TRBV19,-,CATTGGGLPLHF,TGTGCCACCACCGGGGGGGGCTTACCCCTCCACTTT
TRBJ1-2,-,TRBV6-5,-,CASSYPTETNYGYTF,TGTGCCAGCAGTTACCCGACAGAGACTAACTATGGCTACACCTTC
TRBJ2-7,-,TRBV3-1/TRBV3-2,-,CASSQNERTTGEQYF,TGTGCCAGCAGCCAGAACGAACGGACCACCGGGGAGCAGTACTTC